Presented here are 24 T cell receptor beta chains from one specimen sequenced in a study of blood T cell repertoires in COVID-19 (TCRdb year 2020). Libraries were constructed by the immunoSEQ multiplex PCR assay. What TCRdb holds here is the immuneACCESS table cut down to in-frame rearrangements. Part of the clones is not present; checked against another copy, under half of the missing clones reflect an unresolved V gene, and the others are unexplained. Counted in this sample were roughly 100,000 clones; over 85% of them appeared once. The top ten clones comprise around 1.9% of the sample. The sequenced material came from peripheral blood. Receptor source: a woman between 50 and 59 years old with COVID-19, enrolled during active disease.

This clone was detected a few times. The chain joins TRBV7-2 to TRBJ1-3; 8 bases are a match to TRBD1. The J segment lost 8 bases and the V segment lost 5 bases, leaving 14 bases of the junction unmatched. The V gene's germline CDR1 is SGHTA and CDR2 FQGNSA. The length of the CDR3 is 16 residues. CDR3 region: CASSADRAVLRDTIYF. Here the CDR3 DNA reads TGTGCCAGCAGCGCGGACAGGGCGGTATTGAGAGACACCATATATTTT.

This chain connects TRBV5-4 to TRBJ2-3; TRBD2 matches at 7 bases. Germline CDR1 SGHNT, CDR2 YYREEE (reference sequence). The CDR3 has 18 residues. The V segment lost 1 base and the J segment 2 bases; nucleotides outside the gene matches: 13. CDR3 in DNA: TGTGCCAGCAGCTTGAGAGCGGGGCCAATTTTGTCCACAGATACGCAGTATTTT. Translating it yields CASSLRAGPILSTDTQYF.

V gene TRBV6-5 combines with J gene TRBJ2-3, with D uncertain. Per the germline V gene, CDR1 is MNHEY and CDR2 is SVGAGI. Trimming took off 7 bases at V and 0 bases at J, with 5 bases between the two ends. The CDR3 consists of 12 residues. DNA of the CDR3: TGTGCCAGCACTATCAGCACAGATACGCAGTATTTT. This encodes CASTISTDTQYF.

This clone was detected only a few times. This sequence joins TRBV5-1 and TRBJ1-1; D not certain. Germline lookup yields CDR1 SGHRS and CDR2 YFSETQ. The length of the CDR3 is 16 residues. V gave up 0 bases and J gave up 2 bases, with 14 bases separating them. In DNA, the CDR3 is TGCGCCAGCAGCTTGGCCAGTATAGGAGTTAACACTGAAGCTTTCTTT. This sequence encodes CASSLASIGVNTEAFF.

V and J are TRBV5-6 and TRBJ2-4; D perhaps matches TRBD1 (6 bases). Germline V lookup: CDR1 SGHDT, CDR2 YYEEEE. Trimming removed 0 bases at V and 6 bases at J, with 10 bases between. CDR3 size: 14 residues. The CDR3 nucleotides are TGTGCCAGCAGCTTGGAACAGGGTATAAACATTCAGTACTTC. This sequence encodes CASSLEQGINIQYF.

CDR3 region: CASRGQWSYNEQFF. DNA of the CDR3: TGTGCCAGCAGGGGACAGTGGTCCTACAATGAGCAGTTCTTC. The V gene is TRBV7-9, the J gene TRBJ2-1; 7 bases agree with TRBD1. The germline V gene has CDR1 SEHNR and CDR2 FQNEAQ (reference sequence). The CDR3 has 14 residues. V shed 6 bases and J 1 base; nucleotides not matched to a gene: 3.

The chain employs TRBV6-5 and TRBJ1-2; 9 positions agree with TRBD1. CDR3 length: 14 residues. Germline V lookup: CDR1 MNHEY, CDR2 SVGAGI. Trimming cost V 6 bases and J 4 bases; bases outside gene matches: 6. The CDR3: CASRRGQGIYGYTF. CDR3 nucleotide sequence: TGTGCCAGCAGACGAGGACAGGGGATCTATGGCTACACCTTC.

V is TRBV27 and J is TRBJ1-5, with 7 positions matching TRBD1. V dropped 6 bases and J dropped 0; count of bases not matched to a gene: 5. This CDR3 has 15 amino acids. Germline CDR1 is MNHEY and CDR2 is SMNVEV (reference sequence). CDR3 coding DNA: TGTGCCAGCAGGCTTGGGACAGATAGCAATCAGCCCCAGCATTTT. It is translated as CASRLGTDSNQPQHF.

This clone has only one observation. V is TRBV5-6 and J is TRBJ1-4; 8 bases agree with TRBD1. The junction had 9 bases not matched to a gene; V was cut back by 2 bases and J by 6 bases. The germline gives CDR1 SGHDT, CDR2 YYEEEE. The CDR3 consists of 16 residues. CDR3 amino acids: CASSLGHDRGHEKLFF. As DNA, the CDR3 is TGTGCCAGCAGCTTAGGTCACGACAGGGGTCATGAAAAACTGTTTTTT.

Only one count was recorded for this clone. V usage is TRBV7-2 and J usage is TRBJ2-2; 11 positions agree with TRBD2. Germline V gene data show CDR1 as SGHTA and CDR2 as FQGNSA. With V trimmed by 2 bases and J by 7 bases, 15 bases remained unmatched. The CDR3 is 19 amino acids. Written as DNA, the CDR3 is TGTGCCAGCAGCTTATCCTCACGGTGGCTAGCGGGGGGAGGCGGGGAGCTGTTTTTT. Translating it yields CASSLSSRWLAGGGGELFF.

Written as DNA, the CDR3 is TGCGCCACCCGAGTTGAGGGAAACACAGATACGCAGTATTTT. Translation gives CATRVEGNTDTQYF. V gene TRBV5-1 combines with J gene TRBJ2-3; maybe TRBD2 (5 bases). V was trimmed by 9 bases and J by 2 bases, leaving 16 bases between them. The CDR3 runs to 14 residues. Per the germline V gene, CDR1 is SGHRS and CDR2 is YFSETQ.

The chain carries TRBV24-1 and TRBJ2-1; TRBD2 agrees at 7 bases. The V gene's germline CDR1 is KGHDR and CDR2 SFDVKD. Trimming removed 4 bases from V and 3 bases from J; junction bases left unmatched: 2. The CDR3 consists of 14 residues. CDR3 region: CATSEGGLYNEQFF. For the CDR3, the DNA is TGTGCCACCAGTGAGGGAGGGCTCTACAATGAGCAGTTCTTC.

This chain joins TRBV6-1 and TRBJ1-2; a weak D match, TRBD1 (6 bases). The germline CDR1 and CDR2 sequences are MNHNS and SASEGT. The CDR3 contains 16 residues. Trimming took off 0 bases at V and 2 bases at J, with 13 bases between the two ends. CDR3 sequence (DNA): TGTGCCAGCAGTGAAGCGGGGGCTAGGTCAAACTATGGCTACACCTTC. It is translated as CASSEAGARSNYGYTF.

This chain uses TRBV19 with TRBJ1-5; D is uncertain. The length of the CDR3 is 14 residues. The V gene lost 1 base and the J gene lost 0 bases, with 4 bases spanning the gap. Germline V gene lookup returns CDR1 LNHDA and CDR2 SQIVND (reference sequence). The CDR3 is CASSIVRSNQPQHF. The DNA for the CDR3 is TGTGCCAGTAGTATAGTTCGTAGCAATCAGCCCCAGCATTTT.

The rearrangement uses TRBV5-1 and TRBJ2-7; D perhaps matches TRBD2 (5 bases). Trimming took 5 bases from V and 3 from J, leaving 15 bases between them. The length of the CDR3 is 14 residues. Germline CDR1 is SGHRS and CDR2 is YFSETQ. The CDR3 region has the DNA TGCGCCAGCAGTTCGTCGGACGGACTCTACGAGCAGTACTTC. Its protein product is CASSSSDGLYEQYF.

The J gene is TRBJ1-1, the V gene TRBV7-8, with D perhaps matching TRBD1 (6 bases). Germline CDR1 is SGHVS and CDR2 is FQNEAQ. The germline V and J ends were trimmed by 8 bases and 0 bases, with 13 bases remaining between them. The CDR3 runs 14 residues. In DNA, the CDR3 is TGTGCCAGCTACAGGGACACGCTGAACACTGAAGCTTTCTTT. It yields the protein CASYRDTLNTEAFF.

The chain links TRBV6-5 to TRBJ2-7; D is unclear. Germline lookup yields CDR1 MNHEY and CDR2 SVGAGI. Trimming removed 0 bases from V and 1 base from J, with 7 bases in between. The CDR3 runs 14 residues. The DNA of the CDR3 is TGTGCCAGCAGTTACTCGGCCTTATCCTACGAGCAGTACTTC. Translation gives CASSYSALSYEQYF.

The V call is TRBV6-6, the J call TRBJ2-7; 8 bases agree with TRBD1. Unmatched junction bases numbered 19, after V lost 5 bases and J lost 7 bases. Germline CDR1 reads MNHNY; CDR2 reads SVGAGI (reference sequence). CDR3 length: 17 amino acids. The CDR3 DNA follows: TGTGCCAGCAGTCGACAGGGGAGTCAAAGGGGGCTAAGGGAGCAGTACTTC. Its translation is CASSRQGSQRGLREQYF.

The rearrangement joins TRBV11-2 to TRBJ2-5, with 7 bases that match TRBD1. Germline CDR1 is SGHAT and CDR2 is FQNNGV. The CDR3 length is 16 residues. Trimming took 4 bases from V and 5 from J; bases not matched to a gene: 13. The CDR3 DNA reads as TGTGCCAGCAGCTCAAGACAGGGTTTGGGGTTGGAGACCCAGTACTTC. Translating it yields CASSSRQGLGLETQYF.

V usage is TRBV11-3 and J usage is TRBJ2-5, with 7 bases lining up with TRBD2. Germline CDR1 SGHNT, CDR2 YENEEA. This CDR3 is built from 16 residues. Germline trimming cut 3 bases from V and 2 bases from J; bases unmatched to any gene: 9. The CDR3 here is CASSLAAPGLQETQYF. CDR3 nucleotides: TGTGCCAGCAGCTTGGCTGCCCCGGGACTACAAGAGACCCAGTACTTC.

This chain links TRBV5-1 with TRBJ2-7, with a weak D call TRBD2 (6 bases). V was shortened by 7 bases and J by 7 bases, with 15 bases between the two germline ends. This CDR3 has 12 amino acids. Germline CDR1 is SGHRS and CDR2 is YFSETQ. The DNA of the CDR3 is TGCGCCAGCCGGGTGTCCCGGGAGGAGCAGTACTTC. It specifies CASRVSREEQYF.

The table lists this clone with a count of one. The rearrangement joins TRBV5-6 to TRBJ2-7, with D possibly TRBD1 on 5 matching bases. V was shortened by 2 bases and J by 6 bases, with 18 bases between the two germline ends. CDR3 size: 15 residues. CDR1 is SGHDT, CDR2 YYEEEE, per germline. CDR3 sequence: CASSFRGTGVGEQYV. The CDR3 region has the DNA TGTGCCAGCAGCTTTAGGGGAACTGGGGTCGGCGAGCAGTACGTC.

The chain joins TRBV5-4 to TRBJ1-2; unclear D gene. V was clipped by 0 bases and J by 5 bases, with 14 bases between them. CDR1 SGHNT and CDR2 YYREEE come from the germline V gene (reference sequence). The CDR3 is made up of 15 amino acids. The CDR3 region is CASSLDATPEYGYTF. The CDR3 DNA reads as TGTGCCAGCAGCTTGGACGCGACTCCTGAGTATGGCTACACCTTC.

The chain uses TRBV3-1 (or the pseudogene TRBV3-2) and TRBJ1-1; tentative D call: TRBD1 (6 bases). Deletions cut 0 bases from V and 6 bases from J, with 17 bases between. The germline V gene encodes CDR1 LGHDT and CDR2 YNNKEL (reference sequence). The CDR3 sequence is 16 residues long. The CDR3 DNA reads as TGTGCCAGCAGCCAAGACAGGGGCCGCTTCGTTCCTGAAGCTTTCTTT. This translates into CASSQDRGRFVPEAFF.